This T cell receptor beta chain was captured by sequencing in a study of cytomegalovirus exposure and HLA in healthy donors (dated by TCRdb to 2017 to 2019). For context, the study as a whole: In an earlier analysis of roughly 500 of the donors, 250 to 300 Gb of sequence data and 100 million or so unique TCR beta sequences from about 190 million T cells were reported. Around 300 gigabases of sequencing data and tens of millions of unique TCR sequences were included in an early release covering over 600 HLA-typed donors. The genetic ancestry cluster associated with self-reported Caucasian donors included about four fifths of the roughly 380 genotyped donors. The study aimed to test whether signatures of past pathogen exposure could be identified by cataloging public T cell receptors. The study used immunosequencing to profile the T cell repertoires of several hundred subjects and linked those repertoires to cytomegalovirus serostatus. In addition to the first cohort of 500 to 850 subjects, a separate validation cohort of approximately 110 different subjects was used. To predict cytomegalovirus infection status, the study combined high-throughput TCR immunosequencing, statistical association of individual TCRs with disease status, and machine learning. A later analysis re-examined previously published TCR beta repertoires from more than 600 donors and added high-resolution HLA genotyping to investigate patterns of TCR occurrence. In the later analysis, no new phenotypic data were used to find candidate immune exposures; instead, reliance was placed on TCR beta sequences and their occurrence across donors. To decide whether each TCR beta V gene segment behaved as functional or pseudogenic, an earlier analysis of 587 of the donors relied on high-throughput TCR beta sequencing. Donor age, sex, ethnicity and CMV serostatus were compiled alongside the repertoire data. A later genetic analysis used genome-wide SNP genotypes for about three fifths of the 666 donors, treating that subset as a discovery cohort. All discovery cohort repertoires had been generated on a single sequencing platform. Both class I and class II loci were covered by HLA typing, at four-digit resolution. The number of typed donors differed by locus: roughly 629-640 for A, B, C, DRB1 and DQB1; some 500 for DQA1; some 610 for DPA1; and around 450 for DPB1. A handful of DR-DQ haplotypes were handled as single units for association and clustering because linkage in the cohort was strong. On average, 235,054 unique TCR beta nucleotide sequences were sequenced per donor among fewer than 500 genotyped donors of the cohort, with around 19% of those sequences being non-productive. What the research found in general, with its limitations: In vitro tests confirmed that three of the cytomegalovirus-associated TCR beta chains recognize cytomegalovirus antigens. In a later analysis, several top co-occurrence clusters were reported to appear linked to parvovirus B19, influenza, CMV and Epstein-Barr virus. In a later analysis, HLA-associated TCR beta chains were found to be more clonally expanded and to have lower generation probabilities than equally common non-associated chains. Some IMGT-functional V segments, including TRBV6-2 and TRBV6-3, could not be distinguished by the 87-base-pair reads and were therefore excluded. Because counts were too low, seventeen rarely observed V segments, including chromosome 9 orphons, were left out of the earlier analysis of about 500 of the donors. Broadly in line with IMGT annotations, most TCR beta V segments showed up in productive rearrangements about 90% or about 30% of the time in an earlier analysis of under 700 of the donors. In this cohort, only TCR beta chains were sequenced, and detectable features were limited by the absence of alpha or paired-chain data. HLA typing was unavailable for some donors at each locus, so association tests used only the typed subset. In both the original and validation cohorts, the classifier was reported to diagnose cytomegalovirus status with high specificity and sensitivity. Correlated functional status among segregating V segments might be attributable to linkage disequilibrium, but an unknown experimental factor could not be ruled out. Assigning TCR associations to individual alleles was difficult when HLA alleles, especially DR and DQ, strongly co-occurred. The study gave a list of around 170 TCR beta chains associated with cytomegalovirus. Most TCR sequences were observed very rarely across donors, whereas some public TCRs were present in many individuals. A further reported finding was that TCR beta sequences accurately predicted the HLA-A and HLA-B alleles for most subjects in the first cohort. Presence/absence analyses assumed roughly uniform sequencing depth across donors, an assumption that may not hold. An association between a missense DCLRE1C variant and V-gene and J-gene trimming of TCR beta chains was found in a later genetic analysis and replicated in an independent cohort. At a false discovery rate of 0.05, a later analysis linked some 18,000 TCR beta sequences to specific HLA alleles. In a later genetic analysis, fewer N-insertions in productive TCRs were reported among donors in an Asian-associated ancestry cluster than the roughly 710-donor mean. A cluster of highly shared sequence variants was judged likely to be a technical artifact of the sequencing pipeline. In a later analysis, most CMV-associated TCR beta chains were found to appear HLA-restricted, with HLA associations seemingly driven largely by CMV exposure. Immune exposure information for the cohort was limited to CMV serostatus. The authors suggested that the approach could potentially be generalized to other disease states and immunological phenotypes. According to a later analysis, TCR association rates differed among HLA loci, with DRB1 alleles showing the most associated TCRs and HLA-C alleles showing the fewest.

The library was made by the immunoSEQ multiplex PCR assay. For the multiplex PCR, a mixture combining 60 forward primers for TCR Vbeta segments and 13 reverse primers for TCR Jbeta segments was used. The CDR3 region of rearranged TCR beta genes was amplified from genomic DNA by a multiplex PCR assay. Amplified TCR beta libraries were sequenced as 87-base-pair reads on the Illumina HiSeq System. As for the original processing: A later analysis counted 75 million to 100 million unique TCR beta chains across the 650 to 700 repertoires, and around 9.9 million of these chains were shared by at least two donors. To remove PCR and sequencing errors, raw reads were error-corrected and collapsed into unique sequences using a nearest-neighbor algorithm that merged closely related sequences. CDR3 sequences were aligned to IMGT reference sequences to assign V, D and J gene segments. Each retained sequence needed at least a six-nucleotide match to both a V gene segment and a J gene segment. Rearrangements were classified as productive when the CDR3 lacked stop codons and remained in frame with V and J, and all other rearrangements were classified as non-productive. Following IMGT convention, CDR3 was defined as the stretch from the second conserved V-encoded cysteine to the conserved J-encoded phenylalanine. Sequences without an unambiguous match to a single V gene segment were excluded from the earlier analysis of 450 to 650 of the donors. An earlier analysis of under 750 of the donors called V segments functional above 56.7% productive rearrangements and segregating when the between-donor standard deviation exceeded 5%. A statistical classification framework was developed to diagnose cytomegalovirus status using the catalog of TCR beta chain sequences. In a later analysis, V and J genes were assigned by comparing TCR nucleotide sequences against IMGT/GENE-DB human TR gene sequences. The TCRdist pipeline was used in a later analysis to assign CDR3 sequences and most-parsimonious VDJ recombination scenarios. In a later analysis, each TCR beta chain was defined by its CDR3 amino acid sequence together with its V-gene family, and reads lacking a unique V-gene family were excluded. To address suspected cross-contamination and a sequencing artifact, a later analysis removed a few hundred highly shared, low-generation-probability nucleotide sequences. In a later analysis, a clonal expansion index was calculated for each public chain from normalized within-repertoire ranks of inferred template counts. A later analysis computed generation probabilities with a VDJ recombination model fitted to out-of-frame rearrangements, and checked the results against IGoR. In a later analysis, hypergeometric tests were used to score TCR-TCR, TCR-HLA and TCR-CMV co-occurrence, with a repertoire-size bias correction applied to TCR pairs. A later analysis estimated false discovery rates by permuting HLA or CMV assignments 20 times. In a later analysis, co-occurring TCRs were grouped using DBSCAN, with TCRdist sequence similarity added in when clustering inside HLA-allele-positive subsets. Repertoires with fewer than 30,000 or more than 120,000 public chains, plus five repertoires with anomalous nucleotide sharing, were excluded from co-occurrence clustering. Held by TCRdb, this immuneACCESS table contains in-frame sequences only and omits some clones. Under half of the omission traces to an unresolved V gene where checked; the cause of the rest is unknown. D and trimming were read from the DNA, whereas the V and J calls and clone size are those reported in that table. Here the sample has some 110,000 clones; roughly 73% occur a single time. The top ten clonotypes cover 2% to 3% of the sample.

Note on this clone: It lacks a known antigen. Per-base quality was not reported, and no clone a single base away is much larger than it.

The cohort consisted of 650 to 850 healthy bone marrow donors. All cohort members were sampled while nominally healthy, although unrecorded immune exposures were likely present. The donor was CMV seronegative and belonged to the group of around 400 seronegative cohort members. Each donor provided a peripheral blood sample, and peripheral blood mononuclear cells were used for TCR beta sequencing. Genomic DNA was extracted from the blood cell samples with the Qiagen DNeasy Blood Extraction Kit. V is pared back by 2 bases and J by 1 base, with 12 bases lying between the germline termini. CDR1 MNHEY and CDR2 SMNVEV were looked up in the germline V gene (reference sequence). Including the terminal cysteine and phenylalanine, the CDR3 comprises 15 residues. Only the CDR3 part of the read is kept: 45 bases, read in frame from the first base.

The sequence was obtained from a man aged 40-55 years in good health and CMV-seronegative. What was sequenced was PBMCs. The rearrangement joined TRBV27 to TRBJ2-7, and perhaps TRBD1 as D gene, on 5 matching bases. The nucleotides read TGTGCCAGCAGTTTAAAACGGACACCTTCCTACGAGCAGTACTTC. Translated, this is CASSLKRTPSYEQYF.